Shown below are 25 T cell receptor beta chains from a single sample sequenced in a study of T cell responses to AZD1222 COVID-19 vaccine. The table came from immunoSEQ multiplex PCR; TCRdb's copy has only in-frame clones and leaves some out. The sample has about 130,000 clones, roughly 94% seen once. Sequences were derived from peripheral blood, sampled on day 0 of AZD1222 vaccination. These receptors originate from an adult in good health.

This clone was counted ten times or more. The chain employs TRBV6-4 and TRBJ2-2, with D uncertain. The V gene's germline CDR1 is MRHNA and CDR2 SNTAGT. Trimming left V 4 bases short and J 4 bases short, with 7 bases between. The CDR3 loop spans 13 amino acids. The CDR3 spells CASSASRTGELFF. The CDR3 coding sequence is TGTGCCAGCAGTGCTTCCCGCACCGGGGAGCTGTTTTTT.

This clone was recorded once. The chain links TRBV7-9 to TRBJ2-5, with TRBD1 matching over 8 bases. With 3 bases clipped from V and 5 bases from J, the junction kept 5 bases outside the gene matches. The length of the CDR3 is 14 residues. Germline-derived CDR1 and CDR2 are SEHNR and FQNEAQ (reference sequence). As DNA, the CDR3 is TGTGCCAGCAGCTTGAACAGGGGGAGGGAGACCCAGTACTTC. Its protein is CASSLNRGRETQYF.

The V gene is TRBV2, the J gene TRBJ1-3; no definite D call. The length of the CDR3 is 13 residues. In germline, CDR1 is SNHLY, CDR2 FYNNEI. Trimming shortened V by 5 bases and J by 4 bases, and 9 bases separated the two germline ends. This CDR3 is CASSLGLGNTIYF. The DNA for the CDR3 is TGTGCCAGCAGTCTCGGCCTGGGAAACACCATATATTTT.

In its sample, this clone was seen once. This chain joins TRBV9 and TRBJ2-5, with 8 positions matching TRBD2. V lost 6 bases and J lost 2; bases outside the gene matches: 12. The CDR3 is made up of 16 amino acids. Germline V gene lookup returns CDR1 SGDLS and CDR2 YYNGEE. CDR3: CASTLHGGGNQETQYF. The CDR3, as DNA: TGTGCCAGCACCCTTCATGGCGGGGGGAATCAAGAGACCCAGTACTTC.

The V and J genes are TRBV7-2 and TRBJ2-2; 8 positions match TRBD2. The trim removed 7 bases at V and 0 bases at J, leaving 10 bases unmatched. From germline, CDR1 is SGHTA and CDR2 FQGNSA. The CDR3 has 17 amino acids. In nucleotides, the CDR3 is TGTGCCAGCACCTACTCGGGGGGGTTTACGAACACCGGGGAGCTGTTTTTT. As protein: CASTYSGGFTNTGELFF. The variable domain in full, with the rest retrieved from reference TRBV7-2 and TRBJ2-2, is GAGVSQSPSNKVTEKGKDVELRCDPISGHTALYWYRQSLGQGLEFLIYFQGNSAPDKSGLPSDRFSAERTGGSVSTLTIQRTQQEDSAVYLCASTYSGGFTNTGELFFGEGSRLTVL.

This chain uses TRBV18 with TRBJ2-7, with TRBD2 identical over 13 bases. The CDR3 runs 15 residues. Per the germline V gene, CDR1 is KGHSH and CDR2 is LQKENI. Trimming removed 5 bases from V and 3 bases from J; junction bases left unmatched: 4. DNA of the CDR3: TGTGCCAGCTCATTACTAGCGGGGGGGCACTACGAGCAGTACTTC. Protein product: CASSLLAGGHYEQYF.

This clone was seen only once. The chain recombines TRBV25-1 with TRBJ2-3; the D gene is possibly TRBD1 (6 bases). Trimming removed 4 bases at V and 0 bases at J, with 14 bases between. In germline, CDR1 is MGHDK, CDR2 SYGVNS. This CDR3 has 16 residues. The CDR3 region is CASSAQTGESTDTQYF. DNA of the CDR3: TGTGCCAGCAGTGCCCAGACAGGTGAAAGCACAGATACGCAGTATTTT.

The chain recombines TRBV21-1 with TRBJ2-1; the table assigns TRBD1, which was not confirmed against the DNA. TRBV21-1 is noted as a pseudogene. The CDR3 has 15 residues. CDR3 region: CASSKGTGRYNEQFF. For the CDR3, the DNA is TGTGCCAGCAGCAAAGGGACAGGGCGATACAATGAGCAGTTCTTC.

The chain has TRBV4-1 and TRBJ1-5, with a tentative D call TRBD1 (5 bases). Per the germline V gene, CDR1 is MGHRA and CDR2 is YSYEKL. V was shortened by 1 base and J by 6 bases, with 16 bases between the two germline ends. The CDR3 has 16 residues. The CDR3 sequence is CASSQVFSGFSQPQHF. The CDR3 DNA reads TGCGCCAGCAGCCAAGTTTTTTCAGGGTTTAGTCAGCCCCAGCATTTT.

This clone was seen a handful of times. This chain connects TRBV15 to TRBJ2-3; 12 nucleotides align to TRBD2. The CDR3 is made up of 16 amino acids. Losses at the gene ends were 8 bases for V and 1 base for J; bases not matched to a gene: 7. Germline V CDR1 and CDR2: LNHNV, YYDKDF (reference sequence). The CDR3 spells CATSSGGALGTDTQYF. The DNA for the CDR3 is TGTGCCACCTCTAGCGGGGGGGCACTCGGCACAGATACGCAGTATTTT.

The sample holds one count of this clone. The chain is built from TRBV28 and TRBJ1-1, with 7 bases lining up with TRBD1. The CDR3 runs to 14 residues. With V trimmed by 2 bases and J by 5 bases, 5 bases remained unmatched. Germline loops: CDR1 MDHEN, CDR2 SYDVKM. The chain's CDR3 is CASSLVQGGTEAFF. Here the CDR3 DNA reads TGTGCCAGCAGTTTAGTTCAGGGGGGGACTGAAGCTTTCTTT. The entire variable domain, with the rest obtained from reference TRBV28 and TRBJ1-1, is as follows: DVKVTQSSRYLVKRTGEKVFLECVQDMDHENMFWYRQDPGLGLRLIYFSYDVKMKEKGDIPEGYSVSREKKERFSLILESASTNQTSMYLCASSLVQGGTEAFFGQGTRLTVV.

Here the CDR3 reads CASSVGTAGGLETQYF. The CDR3 DNA follows: TGTGCCAGCAGCGTAGGGACAGCGGGGGGTTTAGAGACCCAGTACTTC. The chain uses TRBV9 and TRBJ2-5; 9 bases are shared with TRBD2. The CDR3 is made up of 16 amino acids. V shed 0 bases and J 4 bases; nucleotides not matched to a gene: 7. Germline CDR1 and CDR2: SGDLS and YYNGEE.

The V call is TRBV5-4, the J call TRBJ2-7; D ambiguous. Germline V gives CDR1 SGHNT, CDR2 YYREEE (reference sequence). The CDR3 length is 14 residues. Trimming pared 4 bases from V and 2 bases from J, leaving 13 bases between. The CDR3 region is CASSPRTEPYEQYF. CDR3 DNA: TGTGCCAGCAGCCCCCGGACGGAGCCCTACGAGCAGTACTTC.

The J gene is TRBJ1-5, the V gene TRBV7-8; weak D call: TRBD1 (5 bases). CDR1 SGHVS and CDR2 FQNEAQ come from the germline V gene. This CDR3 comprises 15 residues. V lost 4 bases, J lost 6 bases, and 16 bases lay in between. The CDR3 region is CASSYSGVVGQPQHF. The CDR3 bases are TGTGCCAGCAGCTACTCGGGGGTTGTGGGTCAGCCCCAGCATTTT.

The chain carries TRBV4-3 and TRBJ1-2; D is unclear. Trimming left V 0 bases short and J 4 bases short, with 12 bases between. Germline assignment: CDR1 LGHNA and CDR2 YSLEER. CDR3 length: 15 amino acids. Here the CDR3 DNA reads TGCGCCAGCAGCCAAGATTTCTCGGGAGGCTATGGCTACACCTTC. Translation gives CASSQDFSGGYGYTF.

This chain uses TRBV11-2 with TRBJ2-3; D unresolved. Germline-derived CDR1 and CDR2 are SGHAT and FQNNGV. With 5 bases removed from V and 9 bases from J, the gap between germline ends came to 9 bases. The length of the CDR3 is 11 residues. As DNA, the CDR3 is TGTGCCAGCAGCCTACCCCCCACGCAGTATTTT. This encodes CASSLPPTQYF.

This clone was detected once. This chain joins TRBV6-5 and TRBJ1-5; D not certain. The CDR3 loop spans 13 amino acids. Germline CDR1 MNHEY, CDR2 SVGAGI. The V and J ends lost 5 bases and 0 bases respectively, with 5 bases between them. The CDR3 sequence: CASSPYSNQPQHF. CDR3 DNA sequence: TGTGCCAGCAGTCCCTATAGCAATCAGCCCCAGCATTTT.

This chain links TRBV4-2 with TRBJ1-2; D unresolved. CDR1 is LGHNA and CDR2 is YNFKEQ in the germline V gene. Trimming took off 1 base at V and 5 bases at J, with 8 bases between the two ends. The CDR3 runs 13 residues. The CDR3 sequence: CASSQGAEYGYTF. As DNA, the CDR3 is TGTGCCAGCAGCCAAGGGGCGGAGTATGGCTACACCTTC.

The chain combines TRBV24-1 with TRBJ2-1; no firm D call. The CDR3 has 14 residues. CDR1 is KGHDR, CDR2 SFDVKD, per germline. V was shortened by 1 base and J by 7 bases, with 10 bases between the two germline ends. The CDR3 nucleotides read TGTGCCACCAGTGATTTTACGGTCGGGAATGAGCAGTTCTTC. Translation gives CATSDFTVGNEQFF.

The CDR3 sequence is CASSPTSGGLDNEQFF. Here the CDR3 DNA reads TGCGCCAGCAGCCCGACTAGCGGGGGTCTGGACAATGAGCAGTTCTTC. This chain connects TRBV5-1 to TRBJ2-1; 12 bases agree with TRBD2. This CDR3 region has 16 residues. Trimming at V came to 4 bases and at J to 5 bases, leaving 7 bases not matched to a gene. Per the germline V gene, CDR1 is SGHRS and CDR2 is YFSETQ. Full variable domain (remainder filled in from reference TRBV5-1 and TRBJ2-1): KAGVTQTPRYLIKTRGQQVTLSCSPISGHRSVSWYQQTPGQGLQFLFEYFSETQRNKGNFPGRFSGRQFSNSRSEMNVSTLELGDSALYLCASSPTSGGLDNEQFFGPGTRLTVL.

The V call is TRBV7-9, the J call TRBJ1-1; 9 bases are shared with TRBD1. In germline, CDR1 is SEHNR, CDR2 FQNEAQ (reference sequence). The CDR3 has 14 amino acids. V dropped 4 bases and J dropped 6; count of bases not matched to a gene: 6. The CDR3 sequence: CASSWDRAAPEAFF. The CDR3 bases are TGTGCCAGCAGCTGGGACAGGGCAGCACCTGAAGCTTTCTTT.

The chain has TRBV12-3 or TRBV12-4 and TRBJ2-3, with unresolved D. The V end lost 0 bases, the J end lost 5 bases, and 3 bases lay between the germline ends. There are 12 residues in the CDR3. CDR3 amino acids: CASSLAGDTQYF. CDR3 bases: TGTGCCAGCAGTTTAGCTGGAGATACGCAGTATTTT.

CDR3 in amino acids: CASSPLPGIPSGNTIYF. CDR3 DNA sequence: TGTGCCAGCTCACCCTTGCCCGGGATCCCCTCTGGAAACACCATATATTTT. V and J are TRBV18 and TRBJ1-3; no clear D gene. The length of the CDR3 is 17 residues. Germline-derived CDR1 and CDR2 are KGHSH and LQKENI. V shed 3 bases and J shed 0 bases, with 15 bases lying between them.

The CDR3 DNA is TGTGCCAGCAGCCCCGGAGAAGCGGGGGTTTCACCCCTCCACTTT. Translating gives CASSPGEAGVSPLHF. The chain recombines TRBV3-1 (or the pseudogene TRBV3-2) with TRBJ1-6, with D possibly matching TRBD1 (5 bases). The V gene lost 4 bases and the J gene lost 9 bases, with 16 bases spanning the gap. The CDR3 spans 15 residues. Germline CDR1 is LGHDT and CDR2 is YNNKEL (reference sequence).

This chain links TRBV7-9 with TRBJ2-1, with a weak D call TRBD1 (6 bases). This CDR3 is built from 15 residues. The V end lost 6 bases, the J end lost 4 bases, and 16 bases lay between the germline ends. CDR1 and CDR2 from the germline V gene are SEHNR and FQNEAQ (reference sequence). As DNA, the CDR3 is TGTGCCAGCAGACCTCTGGGGGCCCAGTACAATGAGCAGTTCTTC. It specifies CASRPLGAQYNEQFF. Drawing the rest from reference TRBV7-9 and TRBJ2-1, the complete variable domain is DTGVSQNPRHKITKRGQNVTFRCDPISEHNRLYWYRQTLGQGPEFLTYFQNEAQLEKSRLLSDRFSAERPKGSFSTLEIQRTEQGDSAMYLCASRPLGAQYNEQFFGPGTRLTVL.